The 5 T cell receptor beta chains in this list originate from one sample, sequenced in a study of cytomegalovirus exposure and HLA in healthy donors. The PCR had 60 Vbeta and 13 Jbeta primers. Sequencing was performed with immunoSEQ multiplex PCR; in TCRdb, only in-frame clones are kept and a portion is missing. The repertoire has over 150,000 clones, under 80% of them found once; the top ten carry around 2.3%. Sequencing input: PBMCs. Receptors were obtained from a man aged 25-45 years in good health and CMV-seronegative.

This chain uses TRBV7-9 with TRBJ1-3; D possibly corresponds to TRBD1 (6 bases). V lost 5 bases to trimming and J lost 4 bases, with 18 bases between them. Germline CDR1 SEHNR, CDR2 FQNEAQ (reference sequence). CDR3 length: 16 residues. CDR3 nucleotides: TGTGCCAGCAGCAACACAGGGTTGGTAATCGGAAACACCATATATTTT. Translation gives CASSNTGLVIGNTIYF.

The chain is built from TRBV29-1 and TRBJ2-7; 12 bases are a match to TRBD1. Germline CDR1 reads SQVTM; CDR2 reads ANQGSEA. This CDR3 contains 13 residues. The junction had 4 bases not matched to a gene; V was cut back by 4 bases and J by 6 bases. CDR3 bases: TGCAGCGTTGCACGGGACAGGGGGCGCGAGCAGTACTTC. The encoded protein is CSVARDRGREQYF.

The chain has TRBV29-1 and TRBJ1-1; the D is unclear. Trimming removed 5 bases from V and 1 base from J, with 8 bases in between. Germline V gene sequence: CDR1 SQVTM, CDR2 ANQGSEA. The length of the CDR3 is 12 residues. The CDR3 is CSVFRWNTEAFF. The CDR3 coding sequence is TGCAGCGTTTTTCGGTGGAACACTGAAGCTTTCTTT.

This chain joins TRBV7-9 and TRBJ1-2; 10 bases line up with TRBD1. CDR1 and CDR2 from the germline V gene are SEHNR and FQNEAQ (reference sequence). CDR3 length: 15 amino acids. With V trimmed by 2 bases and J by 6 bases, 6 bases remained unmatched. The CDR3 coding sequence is TGTGCCAGCAGCTTATCCTCCGGGACAGGGGATGGCTACACCTTC. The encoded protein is CASSLSSGTGDGYTF.

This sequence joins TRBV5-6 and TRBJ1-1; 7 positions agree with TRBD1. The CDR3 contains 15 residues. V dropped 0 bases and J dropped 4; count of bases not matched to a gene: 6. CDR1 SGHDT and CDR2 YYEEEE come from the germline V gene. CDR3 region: CASSLGQGLSTEAFF. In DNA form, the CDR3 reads TGTGCCAGCAGCTTGGGACAGGGTCTTAGCACTGAAGCTTTCTTT.